This TCR beta chain was recorded in a study of identical twins. Germline CDR1 and CDR2: SGHAT and FQDESV (reference sequence). Unmatched junction bases numbered 13, after V lost 5 bases and J lost 2 bases. The CDR3 extends over 18 amino acids. Via MiXCR, TCRdb re-called the 5' RACE reads, giving one row per CDR3 protein. The data hold 250,000 to 300,000 distinct CDR3 sequences, with over 8.5% observed a single time. This sample was shared with a second study, whose subject was yellow fever vaccine responses in identical twins. That work adds: Twin vaccine T cell responses reportedly seemed partly convergent, partly personalized.

The chain employs TRBV11-1 and TRBJ2-5; 11 bases match TRBD1. The TCR comes from a woman aged 18-29 years in good health. The sequenced sample was CD8+ T cells sorted from blood. The CDR3 protein is CASSPSDRGRRWQETQYF. The CDR3 coding sequence is TGTGCCAGCAGCCCTTCGGACAGGGGGCGCCGTTGGCAAGAGACCCAGTACTTC. Filled out from reference TRBV11-1 and TRBJ2-5, the complete variable domain reads EAEVAQSPRYKITEKSQAVAFWCDPISGHATLYWYRQILGQGPELLVQFQDESVVDDSQLPKDRFSAERLKGVDSTLKIQPAELGDSAMYLCASSPSDRGRRWQETQYFGPGTRLLVL.